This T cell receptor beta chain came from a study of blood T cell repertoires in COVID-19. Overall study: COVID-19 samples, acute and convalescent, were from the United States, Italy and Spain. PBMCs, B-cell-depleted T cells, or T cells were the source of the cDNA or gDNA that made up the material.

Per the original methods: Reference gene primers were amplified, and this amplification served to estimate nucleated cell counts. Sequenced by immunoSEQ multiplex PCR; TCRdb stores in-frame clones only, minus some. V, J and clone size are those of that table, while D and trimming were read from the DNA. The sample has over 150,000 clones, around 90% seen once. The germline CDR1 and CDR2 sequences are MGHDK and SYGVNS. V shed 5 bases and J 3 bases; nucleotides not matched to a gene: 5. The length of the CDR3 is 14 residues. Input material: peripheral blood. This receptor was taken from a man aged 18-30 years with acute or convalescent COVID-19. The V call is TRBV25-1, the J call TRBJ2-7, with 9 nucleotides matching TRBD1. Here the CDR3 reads CASSPGTGLYEQYF. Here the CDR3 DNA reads TGTGCCAGCAGTCCCGGGACAGGGCTCTACGAGCAGTACTTC.